This T cell receptor (beta chain) came from a study of blood T cell repertoires in COVID-19. As for the study in general: Both acute and convalescent COVID-19 samples were obtained from the United States, Italy and Spain. The cDNA or gDNA used as material had been derived from T cells, B-cell-depleted T cells, or PBMCs.

The authors' processing: Estimation of nucleated cell counts was performed using reference gene primer amplification. The table came from immunoSEQ multiplex PCR; TCRdb's copy has only in-frame clones and leaves some out. V, J and clone size are those of that table, while D and trimming were read from the DNA. The sample contains some 350,000 clones, under 95% of which appear only once. This CDR3 is built from 14 residues. Germline CDR1 is SGDLS and CDR2 is YYNGEE. The V gene lost 3 bases and the J gene lost 6 bases, with 13 bases spanning the gap. Sequencing input: peripheral blood. The chain has TRBV9 and TRBJ2-1, with a tentative D call TRBD2 (5 bases). The TCR originated in a woman between 18 and 29 years old who had recovered from COVID-19. The CDR3 DNA is TGTGCCAGCAGCGCCCGGACTCCAGGCAATGAGCAGTTCTTC. Translating it yields CASSARTPGNEQFF.